The 24 T cell receptor beta chains below come from one sample, sequenced in a study of T cells expressing NK-cell markers. TCRdb reworked the 5' RACE reads into one entry per CDR3 protein, no DNA. The sample includes under 500,000 distinct CDR3 sequences. The sequenced material came from blood T cells: a sorted CD56 or NKG2C T cell subset, CD4+ or CD8+ T cells, or bulk PBMC T cells (not recorded which). The source of these receptors is a woman between 18 and 70 years old in good health.

This chain connects TRBV6-2 or TRBV6-3 to TRBJ2-7. Per germline, CDR1 MNHEY and CDR2 SVGEGT. The CDR3 spans 13 residues. CDR3: CASSSGPSYEQYF.

The CDR3 reads CASGGGTSFNNEQFF. The V gene is TRBV12-3 or TRBV12-4, the J gene TRBJ2-1; TCRdb indicates TRBD1, and absent DNA this call remains unverified. This CDR3 comprises 15 residues.

V is TRBV7-2 and J is TRBJ2-3; the TCRdb call, TRBD1, lacks DNA for checking. Per the germline V gene, CDR1 is SGHTA and CDR2 is FQGNSA. This CDR3 contains 16 residues. The CDR3 is CASSPQSTSRTDTQYF.

The V and J genes are TRBV20-1 and TRBJ2-1. The CDR3 sequence is 14 residues long. Germline V gene data show CDR1 as DFQATT and CDR2 as SNEGSKA (reference sequence). The chain's CDR3 is CSARDPPSWDEQFF.

V is TRBV29-1 and J is TRBJ2-1. The CDR3 loop spans 14 amino acids. Looked up from germline, CDR1 is SQVTM and CDR2 is ANQGSEA. CDR3 amino acids: CSVESGYQVDEQFF.

The chain is built from TRBV12-3 or TRBV12-4 and TRBJ1-3. The CDR3 has 15 amino acids. The CDR3 here is CASSAGQSSGNTIYF.

The rearrangement uses TRBV25-1 and TRBJ1-1. CDR3 length equals 12 residues. The V gene's germline CDR1 is MGHDK and CDR2 SYGVNS. The CDR3 is CASSDSYTEAFF.

This sequence joins TRBV27 and TRBJ2-1; there is no DNA to check the TCRdb D call of TRBD1. The germline V gene has CDR1 MNHEY and CDR2 SMNVEV (reference sequence). CDR3 size: 15 residues. The CDR3 spells CASRPRGAKGGEQFF.

J is TRBJ2-7 and V is TRBV7-8. There are 12 residues in the CDR3. Germline CDR1 and CDR2: SGHVS and FQNEAQ. The CDR3 reads CASSLSIYEQYF.

The chain combines TRBV3-1 with TRBJ2-3; TCRdb's D gene call, TRBD2, goes unchecked for lack of DNA. The CDR3 has 14 amino acids. CDR1 LGHDT and CDR2 YNNKEL come from the germline V gene (reference sequence). The CDR3 spells CASSQPLASDTQYF.

The chain links TRBV4-3 to TRBJ2-7; no DNA is available, so the TRBD1 call from TCRdb remains unchecked. This CDR3 contains 15 residues. The germline CDR1 and CDR2 sequences are LGHNA and YSLEER. The CDR3 is CASSQERGRGYEQYF.

V is TRBV10-3 and J is TRBJ1-1; TCRdb gives TRBD1 as the D gene, but with no DNA this cannot be confirmed. Germline assignment: CDR1 ENHRY and CDR2 SYGVKD. The length of the CDR3 is 14 residues. The CDR3 reads CAIRGQGANTEAFF.

The CDR3 spells CSASRLVMNEQFF. The chain couples TRBV20-1 to TRBJ2-1; TCRdb's D gene call, TRBD2, goes unchecked for lack of DNA. From germline, CDR1 is DFQATT and CDR2 SNEGSKA (reference sequence). The CDR3 covers 13 residues.

The CDR3 sequence is CATKGTFNQETQYF. The chain uses TRBV10-3 and TRBJ2-5. Germline assignment: CDR1 ENHRY and CDR2 SYGVKD. The CDR3 contains 14 residues.

The V and J genes are TRBV7-2 and TRBJ2-1; without DNA, the TCRdb call of TRBD2 cannot be checked. Germline V gene lookup returns CDR1 SGHTA and CDR2 FQGNSA. The CDR3 is 15 amino acids. This chain's CDR3 is CASSATSGRHNEQFF.

This chain uses TRBV6-5 with TRBJ1-2; the TRBD1 assignment by TCRdb is unverifiable without DNA. The V gene's germline CDR1 is MNHEY and CDR2 SVGAGI. The CDR3 totals 16 residues. The CDR3 sequence is CASSYSGGQSSYGYTF.

V gene TRBV12-3 or TRBV12-4 combines with J gene TRBJ2-2; as DNA is missing, the TRBD2 call by TCRdb cannot be tested. This CDR3 is 20 amino acids long. CDR3: CASSRRFGATSGLNTGELFF.

The chain uses TRBV7-2 and TRBJ1-1; TCRdb outputs TRBD1, but without DNA this stays unchecked. The CDR3 has 13 residues. CDR1 is SGHTA, CDR2 FQGNSA, per germline. CDR3 region: CASSSDRDTEAFF.

The chain recombines TRBV14 with TRBJ1-1. Germline CDR1 SGHDN, CDR2 FVKESK. The CDR3 is 15 amino acids. The CDR3 region is CASSQGPRMNTEAFF.

The CDR3 loop is CASNIRDRDIHGYTF. The chain recombines TRBV12-3 or TRBV12-4 with TRBJ1-2; TCRdb proposes TRBD1, but this gene call is untestable without DNA. CDR3 length: 15 amino acids.

The chain combines TRBV5-4 with TRBJ2-1; without DNA, the TCRdb call of TRBD1 cannot be checked. The CDR3 extends over 15 amino acids. Per germline, CDR1 SGHNT and CDR2 YYREEE (reference sequence). This chain's CDR3 is CASINTDRGGLEQFF.

The rearrangement joins TRBV20-1 to TRBJ2-1; TCRdb names TRBD1, which stays unverified in the absence of DNA. The CDR3 loop spans 15 amino acids. In germline, CDR1 is DFQATT, CDR2 SNEGSKA (reference sequence). The CDR3 region is CSATKPGQGLTEQFF.

The genes are TRBV29-1 and TRBJ2-1. This CDR3 is built from 13 residues. In germline, CDR1 is SQVTM, CDR2 ANQGSEA. The CDR3 spells CSVEDYAYNEQFF.

The genes are TRBV20-1 and TRBJ2-7; TCRdb calls TRBD2, which cannot be checked without DNA. The germline CDR1 and CDR2 sequences are DFQATT and SNEGSKA (reference sequence). The CDR3 totals 16 residues. CDR3 sequence reads: CSAPDRTSGDPYEQYF.